This TCR beta chain was observed in a study of blood T cell repertoires in COVID-19 (dated by TCRdb to about 2020). Broadly, across the study: The collaborator samples originated in the United States, Italy and Spain and spanned the acute and convalescent phases of COVID-19. Samples were obtained from the ongoing ImmuneRACE study (first 160 participants) and from 1,254 subjects provided by 6 global collaborators. A de-identified subject ID, COVID-19 status, age in years and sex were almost always included in the sample metadata. The repertoires were released in a freely available public database meant as a resource for research on the immune response to SARS-CoV-2. The material from the prospective study consisted of cDNA or gDNA derived from T cells, B-cell-depleted T cells, or PBMCs. HLA class I and class II types, where available, came from metadata supplied by the sample provider rather than from assay-based typing. The dataset comprised deeply sampled blood TCRbeta repertoires from subjects exposed to, actively infected with, or recovered from COVID-19.

Per the germline V gene (reference sequence), LNHDA is the CDR1 and SQIVND is the CDR2. Germline trimming: 5 bases from V, 5 bases from J; junction bases outside gene matches: 6. The CDR3 goes from the cysteine to the phenylalanine over 14 residues. Only CDR3 DNA is held: 42 bases, read in frame from base 1. The immunoSEQ Assay, a bias-controlled multiplex PCR, was used to amplify TCRbeta CDR3 regions from genomic DNA. Per the original workflow: The number of nucleated cells in each sample was estimated from the amplification of reference gene primers within the assay. To quantify the absolute abundance of each unique TCRbeta CDR3 rearrangement, sequence reads were collapsed and filtered. Productive Simpson clonality was computed per sample as the square root of Simpson's diversity index over productive rearrangements. Here the immuneACCESS table is served through TCRdb, limited to in-frame sequences with V and J called. Missing clones are a known gap in these copies; in checked studies unresolved V genes cover under half, and the rest lacks a known reason. D and trimming were read from the DNA, whereas the V and J calls and clone size are those reported in that table. The table for this sample lists under 150,000 clones; around 80% of them were counted only once. About 5% of the sample goes to the ten largest clones.

Here is what the overall study found, with its caveats: The quantity of clinical and demographic metadata differed by source and by participant and was supplied without curation.

Collaborating institutions collected whole blood in K2EDTA tubes following their own protocols. Collaborator samples were shipped for TCRbeta analysis as frozen whole blood, isolated PBMCs, or DNA extracted from either sample type. For this clone: Its recognized antigen is unknown. Base quality data are lacking; no much larger clone is found one base away.

Recombination linked TRBV19 to TRBJ2-1, with 7 central nucleotides matching TRBD1. This receptor was taken from a woman aged 45-65 years with acute or convalescent COVID-19. The sequencing sample was made of peripheral blood. The CDR3 region: CASSPGTANNEQFF. The sequence in DNA is TGTGCCAGTAGTCCGGGGACAGCCAACAATGAGCAGTTCTTC.